This T cell receptor beta chain was identified during a study of blood T cell repertoires in COVID-19. Study at large: Sources were T cells, B-cell-depleted T cells, or PBMCs; the material itself was cDNA or gDNA.

From germline, CDR1 is MNHEY and CDR2 SVGAGI. The V and J ends lost 4 bases and 4 bases, in that order; junction bases with no gene match: 5. The CDR3 extends over 14 amino acids. Only in-frame clones appear in the TCRdb table, and some are missing; sequencing was by immunoSEQ multiplex PCR. The sample has fewer than 650,000 clones; roughly 89% are singletons. Followed longitudinally, the Seattle patients had been enrolled during active infection. The sequence was collected from a woman in her fifties or sixties with COVID-19, enrolled during active disease. This chain uses TRBV6-5 with TRBJ1-2, with 8 bases that match TRBD1. The material sequenced was peripheral blood. The CDR3 loop is CASSFRGQIYGYTF. CDR3 nucleotide sequence: TGTGCCAGCAGTTTCAGGGGGCAAATCTATGGCTACACCTTC.